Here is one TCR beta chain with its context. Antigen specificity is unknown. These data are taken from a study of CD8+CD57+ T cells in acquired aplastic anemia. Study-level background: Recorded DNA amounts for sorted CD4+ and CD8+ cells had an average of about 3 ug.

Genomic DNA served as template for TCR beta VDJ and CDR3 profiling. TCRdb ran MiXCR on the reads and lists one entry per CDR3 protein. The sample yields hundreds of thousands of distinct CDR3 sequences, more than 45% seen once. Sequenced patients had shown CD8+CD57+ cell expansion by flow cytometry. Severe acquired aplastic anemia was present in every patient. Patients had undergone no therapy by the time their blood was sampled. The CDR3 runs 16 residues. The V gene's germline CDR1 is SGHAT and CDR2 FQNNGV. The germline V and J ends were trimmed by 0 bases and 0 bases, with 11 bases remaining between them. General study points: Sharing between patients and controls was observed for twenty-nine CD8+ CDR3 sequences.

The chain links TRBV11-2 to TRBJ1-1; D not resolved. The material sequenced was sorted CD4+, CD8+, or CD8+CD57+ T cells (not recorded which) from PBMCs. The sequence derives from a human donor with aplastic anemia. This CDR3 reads CASSLESQSLNTEAFF. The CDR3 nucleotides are TGTGCCAGCAGCTTAGAGTCCCAGAGCCTGAACACTGAAGCTTTCTTT.